These 25 T cell receptor beta chains were all obtained from the same sample, sequenced in a study of CD8+ T cells in alopecia areata. As for treatment: oral pan-JAK inhibitor, 5-10 mg twice daily. Once RNA had been extracted, it was reverse transcribed into cDNA to act as the sequencing template. Produced via immunoSEQ multiplex PCR; TCRdb's table is partial and in-frame only. Of about 210,000 clones in the sample, 64% were seen once. The specimen was CD4+ T cells sorted from blood, collected at week 4, from a patient treated with tofacitinib. The receptor source for this set is a human donor with alopecia areata.

This chain links TRBV7-9 with TRBJ2-7, with D possibly TRBD2 on 5 matching bases. The CDR3 totals 14 residues. Deletions cut 0 bases from V and 5 bases from J, with 11 bases between. The germline gives CDR1 SEHNR, CDR2 FQNEAQ (reference sequence). CDR3 coding DNA: TGTGCCAGCAGCTTAGCAAGGGAGCCCCACGAGCAGTACTTC. Residues: CASSLAREPHEQYF. The entire variable domain, with the rest obtained from reference TRBV7-9 and TRBJ2-7, is as follows: DTGVSQNPRHKITKRGQNVTFRCDPISEHNRLYWYRQTLGQGPEFLTYFQNEAQLEKSRLLSDRFSAERPKGSFSTLEIQRTEQGDSAMYLCASSLAREPHEQYFGPGTRLTVT.

The chain combines TRBV29-1 with TRBJ1-5; D is possibly TRBD1 (6 bases). Per the germline V gene, CDR1 is SQVTM and CDR2 is ANQGSEA. The CDR3 length is 16 residues. V was clipped by 0 bases and J by 1 base, with 13 bases between them. The CDR3 sequence is CSVEDGWDTSNQPQHF. CDR3 sequence (DNA): TGCAGCGTTGAAGATGGTTGGGACACCAGCAATCAGCCCCAGCATTTT.

This clone was recorded a few times. The chain uses TRBV4-3 and TRBJ2-7; TRBD1 is a possible D gene (6 bases). The CDR3 runs to 13 residues. CDR1 and CDR2 (germline): LGHNA, YSLEER. The V gene lost 4 bases and the J gene lost 6 bases, with 13 bases spanning the gap. CDR3 in amino acids: CASSLQQGTEQYF. The CDR3 DNA follows: TGCGCCAGCAGCCTCCAACAGGGAACCGAGCAGTACTTC.

This chain connects TRBV9 to TRBJ1-2; D perhaps matches TRBD1 (5 bases). V was pared by 3 bases and J by 1 base, with 13 bases between. CDR1 is SGDLS and CDR2 is YYNGEE in the germline V gene. CDR3 length: 15 residues. The CDR3 here is CASSAGWGNNYGYTF. CDR3 in DNA: TGTGCCAGCAGCGCCGGGTGGGGCAATAACTATGGCTACACCTTC.

The chain recombines TRBV2 with TRBJ2-6; D is tentatively TRBD1 or TRBD2 (5 bases each). The germline V gene encodes CDR1 SNHLY and CDR2 FYNNEI. With 3 bases removed from V and 1 base from J, the gap between germline ends came to 10 bases. This CDR3 has 16 residues. As DNA, the CDR3 is TGTGCCAGCAGTGAGGGACCCGCTTCTGGGGCCAACGTCCTGACTTTC. Amino acid sequence: CASSEGPASGANVLTF.

V usage is TRBV25-1 and J usage is TRBJ2-3, with a tentative D call TRBD1 (6 bases). The CDR3 has 13 amino acids. Trimming took off 4 bases at V and 6 bases at J, with 11 bases between the two ends. Germline V CDR1 and CDR2: MGHDK, SYGVNS. The CDR3 nucleotides are TGTGCCAGCAGTGCGACAGGCTTCGATACGCAGTATTTT. It yields the protein CASSATGFDTQYF.

The gene calls are TRBV7-8 and TRBJ2-2, with D maybe TRBD2 (7 bases). The ends were cut back, 6 bases at V and 6 bases at J, with 11 bases in the middle. Germline CDR1 SGHVS, CDR2 FQNEAQ. The CDR3 totals 13 residues. The CDR3 DNA reads as TGTGCCAGCAGGGGCGGGGGCCCCGGGGAGCTGTTTTTT. It yields the protein CASRGGGPGELFF.

This chain joins TRBV9 and TRBJ2-7; D possibly uses TRBD1 or TRBD2 (6 bases each). The CDR3 length is 15 residues. Per the germline V gene, CDR1 is SGDLS and CDR2 is YYNGEE. Trimming shortened V by 3 bases and J by 2 bases, and 15 bases separated the two germline ends. CDR3 sequence: CASSAQEGGPYEQYF. In DNA, the CDR3 is TGTGCCAGCAGCGCACAAGAGGGGGGCCCCTACGAGCAGTACTTC.

This clone was found once. The chain carries TRBV15 and TRBJ2-3; 10 bases are a match to TRBD1. Per germline, CDR1 LNHNV and CDR2 YYDKDF (reference sequence). With V trimmed by 2 bases and J by 4 bases, 9 bases remained unmatched. This CDR3 region has 17 residues. This CDR3 reads CATSRTQTGTGADTQYF. Written as DNA, the CDR3 is TGTGCCACCAGCAGAACCCAAACCGGGACAGGGGCAGATACGCAGTATTTT.

The chain has TRBV4-2 and TRBJ2-5; 7 bases align to TRBD2. This CDR3 comprises 15 residues. Germline values: CDR1 LGHNA, CDR2 YNFKEQ. Trimming removed 4 bases from V and 4 bases from J; junction bases left unmatched: 9. CDR3 in DNA: TGTGCCAGCAGCCCCGGGACTATCTCCTCAGAGACCCAGTACTTC. Translating gives CASSPGTISSETQYF.

J is TRBJ2-5 and V is TRBV29-1; 8 nucleotides match TRBD2. V lost 4 bases to trimming and J lost 2 bases; unmatched junction nucleotides: 0. Germline V CDR1 and CDR2: SQVTM, ANQGSEA. The CDR3 extends over 12 amino acids. In DNA, the CDR3 is TGCAGCGTTGCGGGGGGGCAAGAGACCCAGTACTTC. Translated, it gives CSVAGGQETQYF.

This chain connects TRBV14 to TRBJ2-3; 8 bases agree with TRBD1. After removal of 7 bases from V and 6 bases from J, the junction contained 9 bases not matched to a gene. Per the germline V gene, CDR1 is SGHDN and CDR2 is FVKESK. The CDR3 extends over 14 amino acids. CDR3 sequence (DNA): TGTGCCAGCAAAAGACAGGGGAAGCTTGATACGCAGTATTTT. Amino acids: CASKRQGKLDTQYF.

J is TRBJ1-2 and V is TRBV23-1, with TRBD1 as a possible D gene (6 bases). TRBV23-1 is an ORF for which the function is uncertain. The CDR3 sequence is 16 residues long. Trimming stripped 4 bases from V and 4 bases from J, with 19 bases between. CDR3 sequence reads: CASSRSEGVLLYGYTF. CDR3 sequence (DNA): TGCGCCAGCAGTCGTTCGGAGGGGGTGCTCCTCTATGGCTACACCTTC.

Comments on this clone: Other DNA variants within this sample encode the same CDR3. The CDR3 region has the DNA TGTGCCTGGAGTGCAAGAGACAATCAGCCCCAGCATTTT. Its protein product is CAWSARDNQPQHF. This chain connects TRBV30 to TRBJ1-5, with D unresolved. Trimming left V 1 base short and J 3 bases short, with 7 bases between. In germline, CDR1 is GTSNPN, CDR2 SVGIG (reference sequence). The CDR3 is 13 amino acids.

The rearrangement joins TRBV4-3 to TRBJ2-1; D gene ambiguous. Per the germline V gene, CDR1 is LGHNA and CDR2 is YSLEER. Between the trimmed V and J ends, which lost 0 bases and 2 bases, there was a span of 14 bases. The CDR3 has 17 amino acids. CDR3 in DNA: TGCGCCAGCAGCCAAGAGCCATCACAATCTACCTACAATGAGCAGTTCTTC. This translates into CASSQEPSQSTYNEQFF.

This clone has more than one count but fewer than ten. V is TRBV7-2 and J is TRBJ1-1, with TRBD1 as a possible D gene (6 bases). Germline V gene data show CDR1 as SGHTA and CDR2 as FQGNSA. This CDR3 has 13 residues. V was trimmed by 1 base and J by 11 bases, leaving 14 bases between them. CDR3 loop: CASSLEFAQGAFF. As DNA, the CDR3 is TGTGCCAGCAGCTTAGAGTTCGCCCAGGGGGCTTTCTTT.

The V gene is TRBV29-1, the J gene TRBJ1-2, with 9 bases fitting TRBD1. Trimming took 0 bases from V and 8 from J; bases not matched to a gene: 7. The CDR3 totals 14 residues. Per the germline V gene, CDR1 is SQVTM and CDR2 is ANQGSEA. The CDR3 DNA sequence: TGCAGCGTTGAAGAAGACAGGGGGACCTTCGGCTACACCTTC. Encoded protein: CSVEEDRGTFGYTF.

This rearrangement joins TRBV15 to TRBJ2-5, with 9 bases matching TRBD1. Germline-derived CDR1 and CDR2 are LNHNV and YYDKDF (reference sequence). This CDR3 has 15 amino acids. J lost 5 bases, V lost 3 bases, and 7 bases had no gene match. In DNA, the CDR3 is TGTGCCACCAGCAGGGGACAGGGTAAAAGTGAGACCCAGTACTTC. Amino acid sequence: CATSRGQGKSETQYF.

This clone appeared a few times. The chain joins TRBV6-6 to TRBJ2-5; the match to TRBD1 covers 7 bases. The CDR3 consists of 14 residues. Trimming took 8 bases from V and 5 from J; bases not matched to a gene: 11. Germline V lookup: CDR1 MNHNY, CDR2 SVGAGI (reference sequence). This CDR3 is CASSPTGMEETQYF. The CDR3 DNA is TGTGCCAGCTCACCGACAGGGATGGAGGAGACCCAGTACTTC.

This clone came up a few times. The chain combines TRBV6-6 with TRBJ2-5, with D perhaps TRBD2 (6 bases). This CDR3 has 14 residues. Trimming took 6 bases from V and 2 from J, leaving 13 bases between them. The germline gives CDR1 MNHNY, CDR2 SVGAGI (reference sequence). CDR3 loop: CASRSLAAQETQYF. The DNA for the CDR3 is TGTGCCAGCAGATCACTAGCAGCTCAAGAGACCCAGTACTTC.

A note on this clone: The junction and the germline gene differ at one end; a read error may be behind it. V is TRBV9 and J is TRBJ2-1; D not certain. The CDR3 runs to 13 residues. Germline V gene lookup returns CDR1 SGDLS and CDR2 YYNGEE. CDR3 nucleotide sequence: TGTGCCAGCAGCCCCGAAGGTCTTGGAGCCTTTCTCTTC. It is translated as CASSPEGLGAFLF.

The chain carries TRBV19 and TRBJ1-1; TRBD1 agrees at 7 bases. Unmatched junction bases numbered 2, after V lost 2 bases and J lost 5 bases. Germline CDR1 is LNHDA and CDR2 is SQIVND (reference sequence). This CDR3 has 13 amino acids. The CDR3 region is CASSINRGTEAFF. For the CDR3, the DNA is TGTGCCAGTAGTATAAACAGGGGAACTGAAGCTTTCTTT.

The chain carries TRBV30 and TRBJ2-2; maybe TRBD1 (6 bases). Trimming left V 0 bases short and J 6 bases short, with 8 bases between. The CDR3 is 13 residues long. Germline V lookup: CDR1 GTSNPN, CDR2 SVGIG (reference sequence). The DNA for the CDR3 is TGTGCCTGGAGTGTTAAGGGGGCCGGGGAGCTGTTTTTT. Amino acids: CAWSVKGAGELFF.

This clone has a single count. The chain is built from TRBV29-1 and TRBJ2-5, with TRBD2 matching over 7 bases. Germline values: CDR1 SQVTM, CDR2 ANQGSEA. Germline trimming cut 8 bases from V and 4 bases from J; bases unmatched to any gene: 7. The CDR3 is 12 residues long. The chain's CDR3 is CSHGERGETQYF. CDR3 coding DNA: TGCAGCCACGGGGAGCGGGGAGAGACCCAGTACTTC. The full variable domain, in which reference TRBV29-1 and TRBJ2-5 provide the parts outside the CDR3, is SAVISQKPSRDICQRGTSLTIQCQVDSQVTMMFWYRQQPGQSLTLIATANQGSEATYESGFVIDKFPISRPNLTFSTLTVSNMSPEDSSIYLCSHGERGETQYFGPGTRLLVL.

This clone was seen more than once but under ten times. The rearrangement uses TRBV30 and TRBJ1-1; possibly TRBD1 for D (5 bases). Germline loops: CDR1 GTSNPN, CDR2 SVGIG (reference sequence). This CDR3 region has 13 residues. Trimming stripped 0 bases from V and 7 bases from J, with 12 bases between. The CDR3 nucleotides are TGTGCCTGGAGTGTAGCGGGGGAGGGTGAAGCTTTCTTT. Translation: CAWSVAGEGEAFF.